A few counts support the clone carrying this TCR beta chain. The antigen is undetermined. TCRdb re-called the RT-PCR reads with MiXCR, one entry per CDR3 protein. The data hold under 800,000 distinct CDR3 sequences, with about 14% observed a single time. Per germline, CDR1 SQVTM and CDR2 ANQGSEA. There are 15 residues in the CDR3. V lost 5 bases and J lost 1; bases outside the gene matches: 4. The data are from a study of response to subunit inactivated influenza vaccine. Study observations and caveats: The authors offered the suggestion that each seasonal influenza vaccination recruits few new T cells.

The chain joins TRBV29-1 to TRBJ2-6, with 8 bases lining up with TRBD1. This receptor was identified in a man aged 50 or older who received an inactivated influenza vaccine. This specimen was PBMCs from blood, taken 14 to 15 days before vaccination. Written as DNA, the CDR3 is TGCAGCGTTCCGCAGGGGGCTTCTGGGGCCAACGTCCTGACTTTC. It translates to CSVPQGASGANVLTF.